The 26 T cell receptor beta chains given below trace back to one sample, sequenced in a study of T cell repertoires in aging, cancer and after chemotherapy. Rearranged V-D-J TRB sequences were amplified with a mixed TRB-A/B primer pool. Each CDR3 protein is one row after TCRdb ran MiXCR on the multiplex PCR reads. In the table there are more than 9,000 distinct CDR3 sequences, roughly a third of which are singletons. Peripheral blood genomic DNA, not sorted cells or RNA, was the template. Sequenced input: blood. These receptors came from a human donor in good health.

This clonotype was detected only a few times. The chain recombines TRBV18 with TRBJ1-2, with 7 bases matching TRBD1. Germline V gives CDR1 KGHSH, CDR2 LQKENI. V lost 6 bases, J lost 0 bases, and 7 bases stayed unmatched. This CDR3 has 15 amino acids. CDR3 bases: TGTGCCAGCTCCCAACAGGGGTTGGCTAACTATGGCTACACCTTC. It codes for CASSQQGLANYGYTF.

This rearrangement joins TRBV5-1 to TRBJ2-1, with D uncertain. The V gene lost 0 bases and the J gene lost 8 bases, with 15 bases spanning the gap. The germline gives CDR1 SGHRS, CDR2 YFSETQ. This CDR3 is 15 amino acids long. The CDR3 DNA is TGCGCCAGCAGCTTGGTCCGGGCCGAGAGCTATGAGCAGTTCTTC. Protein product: CASSLVRAESYEQFF.

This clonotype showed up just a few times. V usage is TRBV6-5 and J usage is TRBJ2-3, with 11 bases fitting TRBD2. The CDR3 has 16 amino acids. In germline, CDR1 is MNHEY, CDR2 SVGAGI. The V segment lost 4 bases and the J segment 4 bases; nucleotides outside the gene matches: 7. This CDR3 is CASSFLSGGDADTQYF. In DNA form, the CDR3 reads TGTGCCAGCAGTTTTCTTAGCGGGGGGGACGCAGATACGCAGTATTTT.

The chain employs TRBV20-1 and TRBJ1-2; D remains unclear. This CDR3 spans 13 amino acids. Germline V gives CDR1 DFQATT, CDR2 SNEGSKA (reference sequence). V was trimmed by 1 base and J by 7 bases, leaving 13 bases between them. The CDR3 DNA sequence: TGCAGTGCTAGAGTACCACCTGGATTTGGCTACACCTTC. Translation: CSARVPPGFGYTF.

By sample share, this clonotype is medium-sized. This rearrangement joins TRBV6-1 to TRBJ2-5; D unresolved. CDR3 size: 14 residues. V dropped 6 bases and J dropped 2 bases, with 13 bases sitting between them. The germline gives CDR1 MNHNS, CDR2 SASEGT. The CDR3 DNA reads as TGTGCCAGCAGCGAGTCGGACGGACAAGAGACCCAGTACTTC. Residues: CASSESDGQETQYF.

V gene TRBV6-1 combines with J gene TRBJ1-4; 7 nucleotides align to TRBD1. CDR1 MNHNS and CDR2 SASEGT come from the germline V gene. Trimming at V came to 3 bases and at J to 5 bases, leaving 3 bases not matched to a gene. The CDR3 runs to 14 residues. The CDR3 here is CASSETGTNEKLFF. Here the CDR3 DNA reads TGTGCCAGCAGTGAGACAGGGACCAATGAAAAACTGTTTTTT.

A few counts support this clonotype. CDR3 bases: TGTGCCAGTCGCGCCGGGGCTAGCACAGATACGCAGTATTTT. Amino acid sequence: CASRAGASTDTQYF. This chain uses TRBV18 with TRBJ2-3; TRBD1 or TRBD2 may be the D gene (5 bases each). V was shortened by 9 bases and J by 0 bases, with 13 bases between the two germline ends. Germline V gene lookup returns CDR1 KGHSH and CDR2 LQKENI. The CDR3 is 14 residues long. The full variable domain, its missing parts supplied by reference TRBV18 and TRBJ2-3, is NAGVMQNPRHLVRRRGQEARLRCSPMKGHSHVYWYRQLPEEGLKFMVYLQKENIIDESGMPKERFSAEFPKEGPSILRIQQVVRGDSAAYFCASRAGASTDTQYFGPGTRLTVL.

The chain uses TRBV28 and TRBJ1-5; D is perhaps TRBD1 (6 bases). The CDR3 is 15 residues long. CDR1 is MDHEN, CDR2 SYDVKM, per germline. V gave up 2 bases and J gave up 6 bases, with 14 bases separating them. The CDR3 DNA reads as TGTGCCAGCAGTTTAAGCGGGACAAATGGTCAGCCCCAGCATTTT. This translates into CASSLSGTNGQPQHF.

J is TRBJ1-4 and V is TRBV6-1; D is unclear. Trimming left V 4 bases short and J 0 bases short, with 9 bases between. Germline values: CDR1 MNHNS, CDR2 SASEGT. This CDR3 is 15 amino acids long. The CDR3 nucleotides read TGTGCCAGCAGTGGTCACACCTCAACTAATGAAAAACTGTTTTTT. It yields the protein CASSGHTSTNEKLFF.

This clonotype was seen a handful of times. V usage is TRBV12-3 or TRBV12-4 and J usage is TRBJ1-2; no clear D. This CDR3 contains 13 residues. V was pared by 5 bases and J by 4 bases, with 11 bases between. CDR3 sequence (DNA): TGTGCCAGCAGTCGATACAAACTCTATGGCTACACCTTC. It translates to CASSRYKLYGYTF.

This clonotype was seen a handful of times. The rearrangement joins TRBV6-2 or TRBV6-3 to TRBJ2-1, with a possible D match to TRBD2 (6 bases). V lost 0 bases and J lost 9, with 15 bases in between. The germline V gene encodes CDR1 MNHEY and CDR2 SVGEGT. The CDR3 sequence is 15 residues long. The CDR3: CASSYSGLRAGEQFF. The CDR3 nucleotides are TGTGCCAGCAGTTACTCGGGACTTCGGGCAGGTGAGCAGTTCTTC.

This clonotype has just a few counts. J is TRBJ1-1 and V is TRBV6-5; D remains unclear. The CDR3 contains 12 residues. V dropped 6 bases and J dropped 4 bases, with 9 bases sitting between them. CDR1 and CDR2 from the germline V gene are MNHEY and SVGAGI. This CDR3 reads CASRDLITEAFF. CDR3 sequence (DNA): TGTGCCAGCAGGGACCTCATCACTGAAGCTTTCTTT.

The DNA of the CDR3 is TGTGCCAGCAGTGATTTTGGACAGGGGACGTATGGCTACACCTTC. Translation: CASSDFGQGTYGYTF. The chain combines TRBV6-1 with TRBJ1-2; 9 bases are shared with TRBD1. CDR3 length: 15 residues. V dropped 3 bases and J dropped 5; count of bases not matched to a gene: 7. Germline CDR1 MNHNS, CDR2 SASEGT.

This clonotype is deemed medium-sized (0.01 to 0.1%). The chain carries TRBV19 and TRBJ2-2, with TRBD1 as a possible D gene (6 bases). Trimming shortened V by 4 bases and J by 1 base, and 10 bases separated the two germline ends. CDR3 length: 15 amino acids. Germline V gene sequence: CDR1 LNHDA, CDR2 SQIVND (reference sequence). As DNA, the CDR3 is TGTGCCAGTAGTAGACAGGCCCTGAACACCGGGGAGCTGTTTTTT. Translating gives CASSRQALNTGELFF.

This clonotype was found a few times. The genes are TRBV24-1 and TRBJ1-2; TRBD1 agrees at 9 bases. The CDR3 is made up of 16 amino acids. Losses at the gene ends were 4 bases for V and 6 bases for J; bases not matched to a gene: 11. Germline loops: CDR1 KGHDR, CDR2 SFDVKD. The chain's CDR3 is CATSDSLTGGLDGYTF. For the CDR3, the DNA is TGTGCCACCAGTGACTCTTTGACAGGGGGACTGGATGGCTACACCTTC.

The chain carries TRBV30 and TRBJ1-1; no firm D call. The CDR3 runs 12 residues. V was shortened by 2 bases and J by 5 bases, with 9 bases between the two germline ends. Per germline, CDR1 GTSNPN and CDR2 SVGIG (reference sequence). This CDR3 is CAWSRRGTEAFF. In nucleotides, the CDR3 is TGTGCCTGGAGTAGACGGGGAACTGAAGCTTTCTTT.

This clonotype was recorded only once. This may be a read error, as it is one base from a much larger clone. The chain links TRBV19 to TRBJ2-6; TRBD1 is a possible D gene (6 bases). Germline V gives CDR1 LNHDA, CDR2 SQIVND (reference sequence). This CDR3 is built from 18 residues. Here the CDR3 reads CASSILQSGVSGVNVLTF. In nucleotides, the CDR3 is TGTGCCAGTAGTATTCTCCAGTCAGGGGTGTCTGGGGTCAACGTCCTGACTTTC.

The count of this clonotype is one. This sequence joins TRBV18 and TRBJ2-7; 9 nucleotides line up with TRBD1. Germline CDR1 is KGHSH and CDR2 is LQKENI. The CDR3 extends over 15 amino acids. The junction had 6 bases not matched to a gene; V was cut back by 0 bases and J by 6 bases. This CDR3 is CASSPPGTGWSEQYF. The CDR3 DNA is TGTGCCAGCTCACCACCCGGGACAGGGTGGTCCGAGCAGTACTTC.

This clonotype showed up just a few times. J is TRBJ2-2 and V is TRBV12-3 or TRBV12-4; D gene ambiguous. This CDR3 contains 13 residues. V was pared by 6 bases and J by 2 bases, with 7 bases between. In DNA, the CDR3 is TGTGCCAGCAGGAACTTCAACACCGGGGAGCTGTTTTTT. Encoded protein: CASRNFNTGELFF.

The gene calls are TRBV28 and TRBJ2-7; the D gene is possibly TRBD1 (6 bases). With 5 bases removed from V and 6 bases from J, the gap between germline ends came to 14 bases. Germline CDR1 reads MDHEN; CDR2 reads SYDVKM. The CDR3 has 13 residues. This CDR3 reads CASSHYRVSEQYF. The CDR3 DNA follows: TGTGCCAGCAGTCACTACAGGGTTAGCGAGCAGTACTTC.

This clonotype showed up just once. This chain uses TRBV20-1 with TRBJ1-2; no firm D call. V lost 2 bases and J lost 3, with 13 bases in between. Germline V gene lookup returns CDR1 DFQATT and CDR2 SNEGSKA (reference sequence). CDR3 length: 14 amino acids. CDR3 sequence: CSARLPPNDYGYTF. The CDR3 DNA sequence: TGCAGTGCTAGACTTCCGCCCAACGACTATGGCTACACCTTC.

The CDR3 protein is CASNPGARGATWHSPLHF. The CDR3 DNA reads TGTGCCAGCAACCCCGGGGCCAGGGGGGCTACGTGGCATTCACCCCTCCACTTT. This chain uses TRBV27 with TRBJ1-6, with TRBD1 matching over 7 bases. CDR1 MNHEY and CDR2 SMNVEV come from the germline V gene (reference sequence). Germline trimming cut 7 bases from V and 8 bases from J; bases unmatched to any gene: 20. CDR3 length: 18 residues.

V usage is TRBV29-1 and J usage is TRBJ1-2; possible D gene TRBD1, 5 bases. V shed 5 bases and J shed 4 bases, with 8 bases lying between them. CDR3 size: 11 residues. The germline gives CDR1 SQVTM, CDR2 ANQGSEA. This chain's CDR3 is CSVRGTYGYTF. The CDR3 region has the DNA TGCAGCGTTCGGGGGACCTATGGCTACACCTTC. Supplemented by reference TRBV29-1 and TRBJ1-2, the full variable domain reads SAVISQKPSRDICQRGTSLTIQCQVDSQVTMMFWYRQQPGQSLTLIATANQGSEATYESGFVIDKFPISRPNLTFSTLTVSNMSPEDSSIYLCSVRGTYGYTFGSGTRLTVV.

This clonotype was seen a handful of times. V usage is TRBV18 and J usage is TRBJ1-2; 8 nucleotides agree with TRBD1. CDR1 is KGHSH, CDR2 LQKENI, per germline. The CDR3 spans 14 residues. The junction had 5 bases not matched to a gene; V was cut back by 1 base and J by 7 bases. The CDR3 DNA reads TGTGCCAGCTCACCACTGGGACAGGCGTTTGGCTACACCTTC. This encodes CASSPLGQAFGYTF.

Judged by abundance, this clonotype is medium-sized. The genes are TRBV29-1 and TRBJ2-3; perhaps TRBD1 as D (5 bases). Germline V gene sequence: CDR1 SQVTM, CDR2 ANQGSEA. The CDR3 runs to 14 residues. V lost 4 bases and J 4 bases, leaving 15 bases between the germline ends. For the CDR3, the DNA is TGCAGCGTTGGGTGGTCACAGGCGTCAGATACGCAGTATTTT. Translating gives CSVGWSQASDTQYF.

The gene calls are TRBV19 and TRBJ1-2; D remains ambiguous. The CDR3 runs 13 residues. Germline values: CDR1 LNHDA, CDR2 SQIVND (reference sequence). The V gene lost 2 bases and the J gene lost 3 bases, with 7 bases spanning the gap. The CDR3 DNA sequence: TGTGCCAGTAGTATAAACGGGTACTATGGCTACACCTTC. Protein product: CASSINGYYGYTF.